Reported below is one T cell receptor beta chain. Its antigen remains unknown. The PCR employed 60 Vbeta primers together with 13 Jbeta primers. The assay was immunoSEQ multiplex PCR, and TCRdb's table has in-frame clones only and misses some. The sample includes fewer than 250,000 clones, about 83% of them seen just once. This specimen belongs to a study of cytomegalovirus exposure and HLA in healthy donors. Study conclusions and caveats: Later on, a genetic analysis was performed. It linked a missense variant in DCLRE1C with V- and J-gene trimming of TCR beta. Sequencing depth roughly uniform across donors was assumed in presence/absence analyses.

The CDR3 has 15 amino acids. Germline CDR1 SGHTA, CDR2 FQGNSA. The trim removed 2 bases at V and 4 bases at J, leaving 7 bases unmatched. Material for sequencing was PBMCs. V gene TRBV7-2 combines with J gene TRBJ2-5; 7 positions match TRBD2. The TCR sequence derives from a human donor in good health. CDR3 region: CASSLNGGGIETQYF. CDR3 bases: TGTGCCAGCAGCTTAAATGGGGGGGGGATAGAGACCCAGTACTTC. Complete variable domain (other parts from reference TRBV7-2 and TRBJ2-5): GAGVSQSPSNKVTEKGKDVELRCDPISGHTALYWYRQSLGQGLEFLIYFQGNSAPDKSGLPSDRFSAERTGGSVSTLTIQRTQQEDSAVYLCASSLNGGGIETQYFGPGTRLLVL.